A selection of T cell receptor beta chains follows, all from one sample in a study of cytomegalovirus exposure and HLA in healthy donors. Assay: immunoSEQ multiplex PCR; the TCRdb copy retains only in-frame clones and omits some. The table includes about 130,000 clones, approximately 79% detected once. Specimen: PBMCs. These TCRs come from a young man in good health and CMV-seronegative. Both conserved end residues are part of each CDR3. D genes are given only for firm matches. The listing skips clone size in some rows; elsewhere it reads once, few, many or a size class.

d_gene,j_gene,v_gene,abundance,CDR3nt,CDR3aa
.,TRBJ2-7,TRBV18,.,TGTGCCAGCTCACCACTGGTTAGGGGCCACGAGCAGTACTTC,CASSPLVRGHEQYF
.,TRBJ2-2,TRBV28,.,TGTGCCAGCCAGGGGAACACCGGGGAGCTGTTTTTT,CASQGNTGELFF
.,TRBJ1-1,TRBV10-1,.,TGCGCCAGCAGGGGTAGTGAGGACACTGAAGCTTTCTTT,CASRGSEDTEAFF
TRBD1,TRBJ1-1,TRBV5-1,.,TGCGCCAGCAGCCGGTTGACGGGACAGGGTTTTGACGGTGAAGCTTTCTTT,CASSRLTGQGFDGEAFF
TRBD1,TRBJ1-2,TRBV28,.,TGTGCCAGCAGTCCTCGACAGGGAGGTGGCTACACCTTC,CASSPRQGGGYTF
TRBD1,TRBJ1-2,TRBV6-1,.,TGTGCCAGTAAACCTAACAGGGGGGACTATGGCTACACCTTC,CASKPNRGDYGYTF
TRBD1,TRBJ1-1,TRBV28,.,TGTGCCAGCAGCCAAGACAGGGGGACTTCGAACACTGAAGCTTTCTTT,CASSQDRGTSNTEAFF
TRBD1,TRBJ2-5,TRBV19,.,TGTGCCAGTAGTCCCGGGACAGGGGAATGGGAGACCCAGTACTTC,CASSPGTGEWETQYF
TRBD1,TRBJ2-7,TRBV10-3,.,TGTGCCATCAGTGACTCGATTATTCGATCCGGGACAGTCTACGAGCAGTACTTC,CAISDSIIRSGTVYEQYF
.,TRBJ2-7,TRBV27,.,TGTGCCAGCAGTTTAGGGGGGGCGGGCGAGCAGTACTTC,CASSLGGAGEQYF
TRBD1,TRBJ2-2,TRBV28,.,TGTGCCAGCAGTTTCCGGGGACAGGGCCTCCCCGGGGAGCTGTTTTTT,CASSFRGQGLPGELFF
.,TRBJ2-6,TRBV5-4,.,TGTGCCAGCAGGCCGCGGTCAACTGGGGCCAACGTCCTGACTTTC,CASRPRSTGANVLTF
.,TRBJ1-2,TRBV11-2,.,TGTGCCAGCGAACCGTCGGACACCCATAACTATGGCTACACCTTC,CASEPSDTHNYGYTF
.,TRBJ1-3,TRBV10-2,.,TGCGCCGGCAGTGAGAGAGGAGCTGGAAACACCATATATTTT,CAGSERGAGNTIYF
.,TRBJ2-5,TRBV4-1,.,TGCGCCAGCAGCCACATGACAGAGGAAGGAGAGACCCAGTACTTC,CASSHMTEEGETQYF
.,TRBJ2-5,TRBV5-4,.,TGTGCCAGCAGCTCTGTAGTAGGAGACGACGGAGAGACCCAGTACTTC,CASSSVVGDDGETQYF
TRBD1,TRBJ1-1,TRBV27,.,TGTGCCAGCAGTTTCGGAAGGACAGGGCGCGCTTTCTTT,CASSFGRTGRAFF
.,TRBJ2-7,TRBV7-9,few,TGTTCCAGCAGCCAAAAGGGGGGGGGATCCCACTCCTACGAGCAGTACTTC,CSSSQKGGGSHSYEQYF
TRBD2,TRBJ2-3,TRBV27,.,TGTGCCAGCAGACCTGGGGGAGGGAACACAGATACGCAGTATTTT,CASRPGGGNTDTQYF
TRBD1,TRBJ1-5,TRBV7-8,few,TGTGCCAGCAGCCCCTTTCCCGGGACAGAGATCGACAGCAATCAGCCCCAGCATTTT,CASSPFPGTEIDSNQPQHF
TRBD1,TRBJ1-6,TRBV6-6,.,TGTGCCAGCAGTTACGGACAGGGGGGGTATAATTCACCCCTCCACTTT,CASSYGQGGYNSPLHF
.,TRBJ2-1,TRBV4-2,.,TGTGCCAGCAGCCAAGCCCCGGGGGATTCTAACTCCTACAATGAGCAGTTCTTC,CASSQAPGDSNSYNEQFF
.,TRBJ1-5,TRBV12-1,.,.,CASSFVGDGSLPQHF
.,TRBJ2-7,TRBV5-6,.,TGTGCCAGCAGCTTGGGAACACACGGGTGGGGGGTGTACGAGCAGTACTTC,CASSLGTHGWGVYEQYF
TRBD1,TRBJ2-7,TRBV2,.,TGTGCCAGCAGGACGACAGGGGCCTACGAGCAGTACTTC,CASRTTGAYEQYF
.,TRBJ2-5,TRBV5-1,.,TGCGCCAGCAGCTTGGGGCAGGGGCAAGAGACCCAGTACTTC,CASSLGQGQETQYF
TRBD1,TRBJ2-7,TRBV27,few,TGTGCCAGCAGTCTGGGACAGGGGCAGGGCGAGCAGTACTTC,CASSLGQGQGEQYF
TRBD1,TRBJ2-3,TRBV14,.,TGTGCCAGCAGCCTCAGGGGGCGAGGCACAGATACGCAGTATTTT,CASSLRGRGTDTQYF
.,TRBJ1-2,TRBV7-2,.,TGTGCCAGCAGCTTAGATCTCAGGGACTATGGCTACACCTTC,CASSLDLRDYGYTF
TRBD1,TRBJ1-1,TRBV6-5,.,TGTGCCAGCAGTACACCCCGGGACAGGGGCGCTGAAGCTTTCTTT,CASSTPRDRGAEAFF
.,TRBJ2-3,TRBV5-1,.,TGCGCCAGCAGCAAGGGACTCCCCACAGATACGCAGTATTTT,CASSKGLPTDTQYF
.,TRBJ1-1,TRBV19,.,TGTGCCAGTAGTATTTACGGCAGCGGGGGACACGGCATGAACACTGAAGCTTTCTTT,CASSIYGSGGHGMNTEAFF
TRBD1,TRBJ1-5,TRBV19,few,TGTGCCAGTAACCCGACAGGGCCGATTCAGCCCCAGCATTTT,CASNPTGPIQPQHF
.,TRBJ2-3,TRBV27,.,TGTGCCAGCAGCCGCCCGGGCAGGGCTACAGATACGCAGTATTTT,CASSRPGRATDTQYF
TRBD1,TRBJ2-7,TRBV18,.,TGTGCCAGCTCACCAGCGACAGGGTACGCGTACGAGCAGTACTTC,CASSPATGYAYEQYF
.,TRBJ2-7,TRBV6-5,.,TGTGCCAGCACGGGTTTAGACGGCTACGAGCAGTACTTC,CASTGLDGYEQYF
.,TRBJ2-2,TRBV7-9,.,TGTGCCAGCAGCGTTGACATTTCCGGGGAGCTGTTTTTT,CASSVDISGELFF
.,TRBJ2-7,TRBV19,.,TGTGCCAGTAGTATTAAAACAGGGTACTACGAGCAGTACTTC,CASSIKTGYYEQYF
.,TRBJ1-1,TRBV28,.,TGTGCCAGCAGCAGGGGAATGAACACTGAAGCTTTCTTT,CASSRGMNTEAFF
.,TRBJ2-7,TRBV9,once,TGTGCCAGCAGACGTAGCCCCGAAGTGAGCTCCTACGAGCAGTACTTC,CASRRSPEVSSYEQYF
TRBD1,TRBJ1-2,TRBV7-8,.,TGTGCCAGCAGCTTAGAACGGGGACAGAACTATGGCTACACCTTC,CASSLERGQNYGYTF
TRBD2,TRBJ2-5,TRBV9,.,TGTGCCAGCAGCGCCCAGCGGGGGGAAGGCCAAGAGACCCAGTACTTC,CASSAQRGEGQETQYF
TRBD2,TRBJ2-5,TRBV30,.,TGTGCCTGGAGTGGTAGCGGGGGGAGCCAAGAGACCCAGTACTTC,CAWSGSGGSQETQYF
TRBD2,TRBJ2-3,TRBV27,.,TGTGCCAGCAGTCTGACTAGCGGGGGGGTTACGCAGTATTTT,CASSLTSGGVTQYF
.,TRBJ2-3,TRBV19,.,TGTGCCACGTCTCAACAGGACACAGATACGCAGTATTTT,CATSQQDTDTQYF
.,TRBJ2-7,TRBV5-4,.,TGTGCCAGCAGCTTGGAACAGGGTCGGAGCTACGAGCAGTACTTC,CASSLEQGRSYEQYF
.,TRBJ2-2,TRBV27,once,TGTGCCAGCAGTTCTACAGGGAGTATAAGCGGGGAGCTGTTTTTT,CASSSTGSISGELFF
.,TRBJ1-4,TRBV7-6,.,TGTGCCAGCAGCCTTCCCCTTAAGGACAGCGTGAATGAAAAACTGTTTTTT,CASSLPLKDSVNEKLFF
TRBD1,TRBJ1-2,TRBV5-1,.,TGCGCCAGCAGCTTTGGACAGGGGGCATATGGCTACACCTTC,CASSFGQGAYGYTF
TRBD1,TRBJ1-1,TRBV5-1,few,TGCGCCAGCAGCAGCGGGACAGGGAGAGAAGCTTTCTTT,CASSSGTGREAFF
TRBD2,TRBJ2-1,TRBV10-1,few,TGCGCCAGCAGCGACTACGGGGGGGGCAATGAGCAGTTCTTC,CASSDYGGGNEQFF
.,TRBJ2-7,TRBV9,.,TGTGCCAGCAGCGTAGGCTGGGACTCTACCTACGAGCAGTACTTC,CASSVGWDSTYEQYF
TRBD1,TRBJ1-3,TRBV28,once,TGTGCCAGCAGTGAACCGGGACAGTATTCTGGAAACACCATATATTTT,CASSEPGQYSGNTIYF
.,TRBJ1-1,TRBV5-1,once,TGCGCCAGCAGACCCACGTGGGGGCGGAACACTGAAGCTTTCTTT,CASRPTWGRNTEAFF
.,TRBJ1-1,TRBV27,once,TGTGCCAGCAGTTATGGGGGGATCACTGAAGCTTTCTTT,CASSYGGITEAFF
TRBD1,TRBJ2-7,TRBV11-2,.,TGTGCCAGCAGCCCACAAAGAGGACAGGGAGTTTACGAGCAGTACTTC,CASSPQRGQGVYEQYF
TRBD1,TRBJ1-1,TRBV6-5,few,TGTGCCAGCAGTTACGGTGTGACAGGGCACCTCAGGGAAGCTTTCTTT,CASSYGVTGHLREAFF
.,TRBJ1-6,TRBV28,.,TGTGCCAGCAGTTTTTTCAGAAGCTATAATTCACCCCTCCACTTT,CASSFFRSYNSPLHF